The clone carrying this T cell receptor (beta chain) has ten or more counts. What it binds is not known. The CDR3 consists of 14 residues. The trim removed 10 bases at V and 6 bases at J, leaving 12 bases unmatched. CDR1 and CDR2 from the germline V gene are SNHLY and FYNNEI. These data are taken from a study of T cells after posttransplantation cyclophosphamide. Study conclusions and caveats: Recipient CMV seropositivity and CMV reactivation strongly tracked TRB clonality.

Generated by immunoSEQ multiplex PCR, the TCRdb table keeps only in-frame clones and is missing some. The profile covers 40,000 or so clones, none occurring a single time. The rearrangement links TRBV2 to TRBJ2-7, with 10 bases fitting TRBD1. The source is a man aged 30 to 39 in good health and a related stem cell transplant donor. The sequenced material came from PBMCs. CDR3 residues: CATHSGQGPSEQYF. The CDR3 nucleotides are TGTGCCACCCACTCGGGACAGGGGCCCAGCGAGCAGTACTTC. The full variable domain, its missing parts supplied by reference TRBV2 and TRBJ2-7, is EPEVTQTPSHQVTQMGQEVILRCVPISNHLYFYWYRQILGQKVEFLVSFYNNEISEKSEIFDDQFSVERPDGSNFTLKIRSTKLEDSAMYFCATHSGQGPSEQYFGPGTRLTVT.